This T cell receptor beta chain is from a study of blood T cells in healthy people across ages. Findings of the study overall: Long-lived donors exceeded aged donors in naive CD4+ cells and diversity.

Trimming took off 5 bases at V and 6 bases at J, with 16 bases between the two ends. In germline, CDR1 is SGHTA, CDR2 FQGTGA. The CDR3 covers 14 residues. A few counts support this clonotype. Antigen: not known. Next came a second PCR, run for 7 to 11 cycles, which used a sample-barcoded 5' primer along with a J-beta primer mix. TCRdb re-derived calls from the 5' RACE reads in MiXCR, one entry per CDR3 protein. The sample lists about 500,000 distinct CDR3 sequences; around 24% were seen once. Separately, the same data were catalogued under a study of T cells of mothers and their children. From that study: None of the identified T cell clones proved to be persistent microchimeric clones.

The chain carries TRBV7-3 and TRBJ1-1; possible D gene TRBD1, 6 bases. Sequencing was done on a sample of blood. The clonotype comes from a boy between 10 and 17 years old in good health. The CDR3 protein is CASSTPLGGAEAFF. In DNA form, the CDR3 reads TGTGCCAGCAGCACCCCTCTTGGGGGCGCTGAAGCTTTCTTT. The variable domain in full, with the rest retrieved from reference TRBV7-3 and TRBJ1-1, is GAGVSQTPSNKVTEKGKYVELRCDPISGHTALYWYRQSLGQGPEFLIYFQGTGAADDSGLPNDRFFAVRPEGSVSTLKIQRTERGDSAVYLCASSTPLGGAEAFFGQGTRLTVV.